The rows below give T cell receptor beta chains drawn from one sample of a study of beta chain features in type 1 diabetes. Sequencing used immunoSEQ multiplex PCR; TCRdb keeps in-frame clones, though not all of them. Seen here are 500,000 to 800,000 clones, about an eighth observed once, and the top ten hold approximately 0.11%. The material sequenced was naive CD4+ T cells from blood. The receptors stem from a young man with type 1 diabetes. CDR3s include the opening cysteine and the closing phenylalanine or tryptophan. D genes are given only for firm matches. Size tells how often a clone was seen (once, few, many) or the class of an expanded clone, and some rows leave it out.

J,V,D,size,CDR3,DNA
TRBJ1-5,TRBV10-3,NA,NA,CAISGGTNNQPQHF,TGTGCCATCAGTGGCGGGACAAATAATCAGCCCCAGCATTTT
TRBJ2-7,TRBV19,NA,few,CASSIEGSSYEQYF,TGTGCCAGTAGTATAGAGGGGAGCTCCTACGAGCAGTACTTC
TRBJ1-5,TRBV7-2,TRBD1,few,CASSLTGMGNQPQHF,TGTGCCAGCAGCTTGACAGGGATGGGCAATCAGCCCCAGCATTTT
TRBJ1-2,TRBV29-1,NA,NA,CSVAPRQSYGYTF,TGCAGCGTTGCACCTCGACAGTCCTATGGCTACACCTTC
TRBJ2-2,TRBV18,NA,few,CASSPSGDRELFF,TGTGCCAGCTCACCCTCTGGGGACCGGGAGCTGTTTTTT
TRBJ1-4,TRBV7-9,NA,few,CASSPYRNRTGKLFF,TGTGCCAGCAGCCCATACAGGAACCGTACCGGAAAACTGTTTTTT
TRBJ2-3,TRBV5-1,NA,few,CASSEEQGRSTDTQYF,TGCGCCAGCAGCGAGGAACAGGGCCGGAGCACAGATACGCAGTATTTT
TRBJ1-5,TRBV30,TRBD1,once,CAWSVDRVGQPQHF,TGTGCCTGGAGCGTTGACAGGGTTGGACAGCCCCAGCATTTT
TRBJ2-1,TRBV28,TRBD2,NA,CASRRGGGRNEQFF,TGTGCCAGCAGGCGGGGCGGGGGAAGGAATGAGCAGTTCTTC
TRBJ2-5,TRBV10-1,NA,NA,CASSESGTETQYF,TGCGCCAGCAGTGAGTCTGGTACAGAGACCCAGTACTTC
TRBJ2-1,TRBV7-2,TRBD1,NA,CASSLEDRSYNEQFF,TGTGCCAGCAGCTTAGAGGACAGGTCTTACAATGAGCAGTTCTTC
TRBJ2-3,TRBV29-1,NA,NA,CSVEKVSLRDTQYF,TGCAGCGTTGAAAAGGTCAGTCTGAGAGATACGCAGTATTTT
TRBJ2-3,TRBV29-1,NA,NA,CSVAGTDTQYF,TGCAGCGTGGCCGGGACAGATACGCAGTATTTT
TRBJ1-1,TRBV19,NA,few,CASTLLGRRNTEAFF,TGTGCCAGTACCTTGTTGGGACGCAGGAACACTGAAGCTTTCTTT
TRBJ2-6,TRBV5-6,NA,few,CASGYSLIEGANVLTF,TGTGCCAGCGGATACAGCTTAATCGAAGGGGCCAACGTCCTGACTTTC
TRBJ2-5,TRBV7-2,NA,NA,CASSRRGETQYF,TGTGCCAGCAGCCGAAGGGGGGAGACCCAGTACTTC
TRBJ1-5,TRBV2,NA,NA,CASSVQGSRQPQHF,TGTGCCAGCAGTGTACAGGGCTCGCGGCAGCCCCAGCATTTT
TRBJ1-4,TRBV27,TRBD1,few,CASSSTGTGGEKLFF,TGTGCCAGCAGTTCCACCGGGACAGGTGGTGAAAAACTGTTTTTT
TRBJ2-3,TRBV28,TRBD2,NA,CASSPPSGGKADTQYF,TGTGCCAGCAGCCCCCCTAGCGGGGGGAAGGCAGATACGCAGTATTTT
TRBJ2-7,TRBV6-5,NA,NA,CASGGRPYEQYF,TGTGCCAGCGGGGGGAGACCCTACGAGCAGTACTTC
TRBJ2-7,TRBV4-2,NA,few,CASSQDRQGRDLNF,TGTGCCAGCAGCCAAGATCGGCAGGGCCGCGACCTGAACTTC
TRBJ2-5,TRBV5-1,NA,NA,CASSSQETQYF,TGCGCCAGCAGCAGCCAAGAGACCCAGTACTTC
TRBJ2-2,TRBV5-6,NA,once,CASSLAAGLPTGELFF,TGTGCCAGCAGCCTGGCGGCAGGACTGCCCACCGGGGAGCTGTTTTTT
TRBJ1-1,TRBV29-1,NA,few,CSVEPLMNTEAFF,TGCAGCGTTGAGCCGCTGATGAACACTGAAGCTTTCTTT
TRBJ1-2,TRBV19,NA,few,CASSISTGYGYTF,TGTGCCAGTAGTATTTCGACAGGTTACGGCTACACCTTC
TRBJ2-7,TRBV27,NA,few,CASIPGPPYEQYF,TGTGCCAGCATACCGGGCCCTCCCTACGAGCAGTACTTC
TRBJ2-3,TRBV30,NA,few,CAWSNKGVDTQYF,TGTGCCTGGAGCAACAAGGGGGTAGATACGCAGTATTTT
TRBJ2-5,TRBV21-1,NA,NA,CATSGTKETQYF,TGTGCCACCTCCGGGACTAAAGAGACCCAGTACTTC
TRBJ1-5,TRBV29-1,NA,NA,CSVANSNQPQHF,TGCAGCGTTGCCAATAGCAATCAGCCCCAGCATTTT
TRBJ2-3,TRBV7-2,NA,NA,CASSLEGTDTQYF,TGTGCCAGCAGCTTAGAGGGCACAGATACGCAGTATTTT
TRBJ2-7,TRBV2,NA,NA,CASSDTFGEQYF,TGTGCCAGCAGTGACACTTTCGGTGAGCAGTACTTC
TRBJ1-6,TRBV19,TRBD1,NA,CASSFQGDINSPLHF,TGTGCCAGTAGTTTTCAGGGGGACATCAATTCACCCCTCCACTTT
TRBJ2-7,TRBV7-8,NA,few,CASSLFLGLPYEQYF,TGTGCCAGCAGCTTATTCCTGGGGTTGCCCTACGAGCAGTACTTC
TRBJ1-3,TRBV29-1,TRBD1,few,CSAAGQGSGNTIYF,TGCAGCGCCGCTGGACAGGGCTCTGGAAACACCATATATTTT
TRBJ2-3,TRBV11-2,TRBD2,NA,CASSLRRGSTDTQYF,TGTGCCAGCAGCTTGAGGCGGGGGAGCACAGATACGCAGTATTTT
TRBJ2-1,TRBV5-4,NA,NA,CASSLQGNNYNEQFF,TGTGCCAGCAGCTTGCAGGGGAATAACTACAATGAGCAGTTCTTC
TRBJ2-3,TRBV21-1,NA,NA,CASIKMGHPSTDTQYF,TGTGCCAGCATCAAGATGGGGCATCCCAGCACAGATACGCAGTATTTT
TRBJ2-2,TRBV5-1,NA,NA,CASSLGLNTGELFF,TGCGCCAGCAGCCTCGGACTTAACACCGGGGAGCTGTTTTTT
TRBJ1-2,TRBV7-2,NA,few,CASSPDSNYGYTF,TGTGCCAGCAGCCCGGACAGTAACTATGGCTACACCTTC
TRBJ2-3,TRBV7-2,TRBD2,few,CASSLTSGDDTQYF,TGTGCCAGCAGCTTGACTAGCGGGGACGATACGCAGTATTTT
TRBJ1-3,TRBV9,NA,NA,CASSVAPSYSPGNTIYF,TGTGCCAGCAGCGTAGCCCCCTCATACTCCCCTGGAAACACCATATATTTT
TRBJ1-1,TRBV10-3,TRBD1,NA,CAISAVSTGDSTEAFF,TGTGCCATCAGTGCTGTATCGACAGGGGACAGCACTGAAGCTTTCTTT
TRBJ1-2,TRBV7-2,TRBD1,NA,CASSSTGLEWNGYTF,TGTGCCAGCAGCTCGACAGGGCTGGAGTGGAATGGCTACACCTTC
TRBJ2-7,TRBV5-4,NA,NA,CASSSPGTPSYEQYF,TGTGCCAGCAGCTCCCCCGGGACACCATCCTACGAGCAGTACTTC
TRBJ1-2,TRBV5-1,TRBD1,few,CASSQDRENYGYTF,TGCGCCAGCAGCCAGGACAGGGAGAACTATGGCTACACCTTC
TRBJ1-3,TRBV9,NA,few,CASSDVTGSGNTIYF,TGTGCCAGCAGCGATGTTACGGGATCTGGAAACACCATATATTTT
TRBJ2-2,TRBV30,TRBD1,NA,CAWVSTGVTGELFF,TGTGCCTGGGTGTCGACAGGGGTTACCGGGGAGCTGTTTTTT
TRBJ2-1,TRBV29-1,NA,NA,CSVALSSYNEQFF,TGCAGCGTTGCGTTAAGCTCCTACAATGAGCAGTTCTTC
TRBJ1-5,TRBV23-1,NA,few,CASPRREKNQPQHF,TGCGCCAGCCCCCGCAGGGAGAAGAATCAGCCCCAGCATTTT
TRBJ2-1,TRBV6-1,NA,few,CASSDLAVSSYNEQFF,TGTGCCAGCAGTGACCTGGCGGTGAGCTCCTACAATGAGCAGTTCTTC
TRBJ2-3,TRBV11-2,NA,NA,CASSLEWADTQYF,TGTGCCAGCAGCTTAGAATGGGCAGATACGCAGTATTTT
TRBJ1-4,TRBV2,NA,NA,CASNLGGEKLFF,TGTGCCAGCAACCTCGGCGGGGAAAAACTGTTTTTT
TRBJ2-7,TRBV13,TRBD2,few,CASSLLAGSYEQYF,TGTGCCAGCAGCTTATTAGCGGGGTCCTACGAGCAGTACTTC
TRBJ2-3,TRBV7-2,TRBD1,few,CASSLKQGATDTQYF,TGTGCCAGCAGCTTAAAACAGGGGGCCACAGATACGCAGTATTTT